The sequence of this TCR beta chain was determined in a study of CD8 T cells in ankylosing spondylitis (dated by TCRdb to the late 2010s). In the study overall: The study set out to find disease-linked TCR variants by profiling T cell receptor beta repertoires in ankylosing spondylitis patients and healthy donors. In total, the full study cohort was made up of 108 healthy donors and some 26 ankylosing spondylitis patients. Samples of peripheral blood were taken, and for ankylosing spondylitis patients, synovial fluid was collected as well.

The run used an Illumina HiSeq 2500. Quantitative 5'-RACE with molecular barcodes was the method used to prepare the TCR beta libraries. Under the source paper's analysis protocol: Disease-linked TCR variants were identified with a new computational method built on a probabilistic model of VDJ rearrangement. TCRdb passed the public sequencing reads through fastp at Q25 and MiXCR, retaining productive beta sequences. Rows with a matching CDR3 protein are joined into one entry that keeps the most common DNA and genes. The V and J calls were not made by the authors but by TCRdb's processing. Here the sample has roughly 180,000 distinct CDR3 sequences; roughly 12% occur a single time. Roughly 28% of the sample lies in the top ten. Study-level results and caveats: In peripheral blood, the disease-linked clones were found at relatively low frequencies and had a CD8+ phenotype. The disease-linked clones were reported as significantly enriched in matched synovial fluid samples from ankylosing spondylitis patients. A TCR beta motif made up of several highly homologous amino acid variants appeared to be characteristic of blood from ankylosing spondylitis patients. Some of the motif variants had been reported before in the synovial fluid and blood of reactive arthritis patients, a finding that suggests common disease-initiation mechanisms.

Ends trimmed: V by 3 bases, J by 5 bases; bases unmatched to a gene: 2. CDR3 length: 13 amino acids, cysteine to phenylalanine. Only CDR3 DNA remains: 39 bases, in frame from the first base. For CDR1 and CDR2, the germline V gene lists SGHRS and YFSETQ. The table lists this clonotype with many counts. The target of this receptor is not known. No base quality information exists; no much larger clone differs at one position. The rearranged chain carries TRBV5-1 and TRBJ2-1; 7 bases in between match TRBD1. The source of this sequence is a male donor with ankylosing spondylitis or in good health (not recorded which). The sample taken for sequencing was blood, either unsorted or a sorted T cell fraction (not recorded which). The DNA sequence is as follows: TGCGCCAGCAGCTCGGGGACAGACAATGAGCAGTTCTTC. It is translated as CASSSGTDNEQFF.